Listed here is a single T cell receptor (beta chain). This sample was taken from a study of T cell changes during pregnancy in multiple sclerosis. The germline V gene encodes CDR1 GTSNPN and CDR2 SVGIG (reference sequence). Trimming took 0 bases from V and 3 from J; bases not matched to a gene: 3. The CDR3 has 14 residues. TCRdb's copy holds only in-frame clones and misses some; the assay was immunoSEQ multiplex PCR. Found here are around 38,000 clones, more than 85% of them singletons; the top ten hold more than 5%. The clonotype comes from a female donor with multiple sclerosis, enrolled in a pregnancy study. Sequenced material: CD8+ T cells from peripheral blood mononuclear cells, taken in the third trimester of pregnancy. The chain links TRBV30 to TRBJ2-7, with 9 nucleotides matching TRBD2. The CDR3 DNA reads TGTGCCTGGAGTGTCCTAGCGGGATTCTACGAGCAGTACTTC. Encoded protein: CAWSVLAGFYEQYF.